These 32 T cell receptor beta chains were sequenced from one sample in a study of CD8+CD57+ T cells in acquired aplastic anemia. TCR beta VDJ combinations and CDR3 sequences were profiled from genomic DNA. TCRdb passed the reads through MiXCR, listing each CDR3 protein once. The sample has 50,000 to 65,000 distinct CDR3 sequences, roughly three fifths seen once. Only patients with CD8+CD57+ cell expansion on flow cytometry were chosen for sequencing. Input material: sorted CD4+, CD8+, or CD8+CD57+ T cells (not recorded which) from PBMCs. The receptors were sampled from a human donor with aplastic anemia.

This rearrangement joins TRBV20-1 to TRBJ2-7; D gene ambiguous. Germline V gene sequence: CDR1 DFQATT, CDR2 SNEGSKA (reference sequence). V gave up 5 bases and J gave up 1 base, with 12 bases separating them. The CDR3 covers 13 residues. CDR3 in amino acids: CSAGDGASYEQYV. CDR3 nucleotides: TGCAGTGCTGGCGACGGTGCATCCTACGAGCAGTACGTC.

This clonotype was counted between two and nine times. This could be a read error, since a much larger clone is one nucleotide away. V and J are TRBV4-2 and TRBJ1-1; perhaps TRBD1 as D (5 bases). Germline V lookup: CDR1 LGHNA, CDR2 YNFKEQ. Trimming shortened V by 3 bases and J by 0 bases, and 11 bases separated the two germline ends. This CDR3 region has 15 residues. This CDR3 reads CASSHTGTLNTEAFF. The CDR3 DNA reads as TGTGCCAGCAGCCATACCGGGACTTTGAACACTGAAGCTTTCTTT.

This sequence joins TRBV10-3 and TRBJ2-1; no definite D call. The CDR3 totals 13 residues. Trimming removed 7 bases from V and 7 bases from J, with 14 bases in between. The germline V gene encodes CDR1 ENHRY and CDR2 SYGVKD. Written as DNA, the CDR3 is TGTGCCATCACCGATGACCCGAGTAATGAGCAGTTCTTC. Protein sequence: CAITDDPSNEQFF.

V usage is TRBV14 and J usage is TRBJ1-6, with D perhaps TRBD1 (5 bases). Trimming removed 2 bases at V and 9 bases at J, with 14 bases between. In germline, CDR1 is SGHDN, CDR2 FVKESK. This CDR3 region has 15 residues. CDR3 in DNA: TGTGCCAGCAGCCAACAGTCGGGACCGAGTTCACCCCTCCACTTT. This gives the protein CASSQQSGPSSPLHF.

This clonotype has only one observation. This chain joins TRBV15 and TRBJ2-3; the D is unclear. Germline CDR1 and CDR2: LNHNV and YYDKDF (reference sequence). The CDR3 is 12 amino acids. Trimming removed 4 bases at V and 2 bases at J, with 4 bases between. In nucleotides, the CDR3 is TGTGCCACCAGCAAAGCCACAGATACGCAGTATTTT. Its protein is CATSKATDTQYF.

This clonotype was recorded many times. The chain has TRBV7-6 and TRBJ1-1; TRBD1 is a possible D gene (5 bases). The germline V gene has CDR1 SGHVS and CDR2 FNYEAQ. V gave up 5 bases and J gave up 0 bases, with 10 bases separating them. The CDR3 covers 14 residues. The CDR3 DNA sequence: TGTGCCAGCAGCGCGGGGACGGTGAACACTGAAGCTTTCTTT. The encoded protein is CASSAGTVNTEAFF.

The rearrangement links TRBV10-3 to TRBJ2-7; TRBD1 might be the D (6 bases). The germline CDR1 and CDR2 sequences are ENHRY and SYGVKD. Trimming left V 2 bases short and J 1 base short, with 15 bases between. The CDR3 consists of 16 residues. In nucleotides, the CDR3 is TGTGCCATCAGTGAGCCCCAGACAGGCGATTCCTACGAGCAGTACTTC. This translates into CAISEPQTGDSYEQYF.

This sequence joins TRBV7-9 and TRBJ1-1, with 7 nucleotides matching TRBD1. J lost 6 bases, V lost 5 bases, and 9 bases had no gene match. The CDR3 extends over 14 amino acids. Germline assignment: CDR1 SEHNR and CDR2 FQNEAQ (reference sequence). The CDR3 coding sequence is TGTGCCAGCAGCCAGGGACAGATCGTCGCTGAAGCTTTCTTT. This sequence encodes CASSQGQIVAEAFF.

The chain joins TRBV28 to TRBJ1-6, with a weak D call TRBD1 (5 bases). CDR3 length: 14 amino acids. Between the trimmed V and J ends, which lost 2 bases and 10 bases, there was a span of 12 bases. Germline V gene data show CDR1 as MDHEN and CDR2 as SYDVKM. The CDR3: CASSLLRVGSPLHF. The CDR3 coding sequence is TGTGCCAGCAGTTTACTCAGGGTTGGATCACCCCTCCACTTT.

The V gene is TRBV15, the J gene TRBJ2-7; D call uncertain. Between the trimmed V and J ends, which lost 6 bases and 2 bases, there was a span of 17 bases. CDR3 length: 15 residues. The germline V gene has CDR1 LNHNV and CDR2 YYDKDF (reference sequence). As DNA, the CDR3 is TGTGCCACCAGTACAGCTGGCGCGACGACCTACGAGCAGTACTTC. This codes for CATSTAGATTYEQYF.

This clonotype was recorded at least ten times. V gene TRBV7-2 combines with J gene TRBJ2-5; 8 bases agree with TRBD2. This CDR3 region has 17 residues. The trim removed 0 bases at V and 2 bases at J, leaving 8 bases unmatched. The germline V gene has CDR1 SGHTA and CDR2 FQGNSA. In DNA, the CDR3 is TGTGCCAGCAGCTTAGCATCAATCGGGGGGGTGCAAGAGACCCAGTACTTC. Its translation is CASSLASIGGVQETQYF.

There are many counts of this clonotype. V is TRBV28 and J is TRBJ2-2; the D is unclear. Deletions cut 8 bases from V and 0 bases from J, with 16 bases between. The CDR3 extends over 16 amino acids. Germline CDR1 and CDR2: MDHEN and SYDVKM. The CDR3 nucleotides read TGTGCCAGCCTCCCACTCCTATATGCGAACACCGGGGAGCTGTTTTTT. Its protein is CASLPLLYANTGELFF. The variable domain in full, completed from reference TRBV28 and TRBJ2-2, reads DVKVTQSSRYLVKRTGEKVFLECVQDMDHENMFWYRQDPGLGLRLIYFSYDVKMKEKGDIPEGYSVSREKKERFSLILESASTNQTSMYLCASLPLLYANTGELFFGEGSRLTVL.

V usage is TRBV27 and J usage is TRBJ2-3; TRBD1 matches at 7 bases. The CDR3 loop spans 15 amino acids. Germline CDR1 is MNHEY and CDR2 is SMNVEV (reference sequence). The V and J ends lost 6 bases and 3 bases, in that order; junction bases with no gene match: 9. The DNA of the CDR3 is TGTGCCAGCAGCCCCTACAGGGGCGGGACAGATACGCAGTATTTT. Translation: CASSPYRGGTDTQYF.

Only a few counts were recorded for this clonotype. The chain uses TRBV10-3 and TRBJ2-2; D might be TRBD2 (6 bases). Looked up from germline, CDR1 is ENHRY and CDR2 is SYGVKD. The V gene lost 5 bases and the J gene lost 4 bases, with 17 bases spanning the gap. The CDR3 is 16 residues long. CDR3 DNA: TGTGCCATCAGTCCCCGGGAGAGCGTTACCACCGGGGAGCTGTTTTTT. Protein sequence: CAISPRESVTTGELFF.

This clonotype has a single count. At one boundary the junction diverges from the germline segment, which might be a read error. The chain has TRBV20-1 and TRBJ1-1, with TRBD1 as a possible D gene (6 bases). From germline, CDR1 is DFQATT and CDR2 SNEGSKA (reference sequence). The CDR3 covers 14 residues. The CDR3 protein is CSASKGTSNAEAFF. CDR3 nucleotides: TGCAGTGCTAGTAAAGGGACATCGAACGCTGAAGCTTTCTTT.

This clonotype was seen a few times. The rearrangement joins TRBV10-3 to TRBJ1-4; 9 bases map to TRBD1. The germline gives CDR1 ENHRY, CDR2 SYGVKD. This CDR3 is built from 14 residues. With V trimmed by 0 bases and J by 16 bases, 9 bases remained unmatched. CDR3 in amino acids: CAISESSIGQGQFF. In DNA, the CDR3 is TGTGCCATCAGTGAGTCAAGTATAGGACAGGGGCAGTTTTTT.

Comments on this clonotype: Because it lacks the conserved phenylalanine or tryptophan at the end, this CDR3 is likely a read error. The rearrangement joins TRBV2 to TRBJ1-1, with TRBD1 matching 8 bases. Germline-derived CDR1 and CDR2 are SNHLY and FYNNEI. The CDR3 has 14 amino acids. The V gene end was trimmed by 10 bases and the J gene end by 0 bases; junction bases not matched to a gene: 7. The CDR3: CAIRARGLNTEAFL. The CDR3 DNA is TGTGCCATCAGGGCCAGGGGGCTGAACACTGAAGCTTTCCTT.

The rearrangement uses TRBV5-5 and TRBJ2-2, with D maybe TRBD2 (5 bases). V lost 0 bases and J lost 4, with 10 bases in between. The length of the CDR3 is 15 residues. Germline V gene data show CDR1 as SGHKS and CDR2 as YYEKEE (reference sequence). This chain's CDR3 is CASSLVGGGTGELFF. In DNA form, the CDR3 reads TGTGCCAGCAGCTTGGTCGGAGGCGGCACCGGGGAGCTGTTTTTT.

The rearrangement uses TRBV5-1 and TRBJ2-2; no reliable D call. This CDR3 has 15 residues. Trimming took off 2 bases at V and 4 bases at J, with 12 bases between the two ends. The germline V gene has CDR1 SGHRS and CDR2 YFSETQ. This CDR3 reads CASSLVSVGTGELFF. The CDR3 region has the DNA TGCGCCAGCAGCTTAGTTTCGGTTGGCACCGGGGAGCTGTTTTTT.

Worth noting for this clonotype: Likely a read error: the CDR3 ends without its conserved phenylalanine or tryptophan. This chain joins TRBV7-8 and TRBJ2-5, with D perhaps matching TRBD2 (5 bases). There are 15 residues in the CDR3. Trimming removed 4 bases at V and 2 bases at J, with 14 bases between. Germline CDR1 is SGHVS and CDR2 is FQNEAQ. DNA for the CDR3: TGTGCCAGCAGCTCACCAGAGGGCAGACAAGAGACCCAGTACCTC. Encoded protein: CASSSPEGRQETQYL.

This chain links TRBV29-1 with TRBJ1-2; the match to TRBD1 covers 7 bases. There are 13 residues in the CDR3. The V and J ends lost 6 bases and 4 bases, in that order; junction bases with no gene match: 8. Germline CDR1 reads SQVTM; CDR2 reads ANQGSEA. In DNA form, the CDR3 reads TGCAGCGTGAGGGGACAGCGAGCCTATGGCTACACCTTC. Translating gives CSVRGQRAYGYTF.

Comments on this clonotype: With a much larger clone just one base away, this may be a read error. This sequence joins TRBV4-2 and TRBJ2-6; D possibly corresponds to TRBD2 (5 bases). Per germline, CDR1 LGHNA and CDR2 YNFKEQ. The CDR3 spans 15 residues. The CDR3 region has the DNA TGTGTCAGCAGGACTGAATACTCTGGGGCCAACGTCCTGACTTTC. It codes for CVSRTEYSGANVLTF.

The chain combines TRBV20-1 with TRBJ2-7; 11 bases line up with TRBD2. V gave up 5 bases and J gave up 1 base; unmatched junction bases: 7. From germline, CDR1 is DFQATT and CDR2 SNEGSKA (reference sequence). This CDR3 has 15 amino acids. The CDR3 loop is CSAVPSGRISYEQYF. Here the CDR3 DNA reads TGCAGTGCTGTTCCTAGCGGGAGGATTTCCTACGAGCAGTACTTC.

This chain links TRBV7-6 with TRBJ2-2, with TRBD2 as a possible D gene (5 bases). Germline V lookup: CDR1 SGHVS, CDR2 FNYEAQ. Trimming stripped 1 base from V and 2 bases from J, with 11 bases between. The CDR3 is made up of 16 amino acids. The CDR3 sequence: CASSLGTLSNTGELFF. The DNA of the CDR3 is TGTGCCAGCAGCTTAGGGACTCTCTCAAACACCGGGGAGCTGTTTTTT.

This clonotype was seen repeatedly, ten times or more. This chain joins TRBV19 and TRBJ1-6; D remains unclear. Between the trimmed V and J ends, which lost 7 bases and 8 bases, there was a span of 24 bases. The CDR3 has 17 residues. The germline V gene has CDR1 LNHDA and CDR2 SQIVND (reference sequence). The DNA of the CDR3 is TGTGCCAGTACCCTTTCGGGAGCCGAAAAAATTGATTCACCCCTCCACTTT. Encoded protein: CASTLSGAEKIDSPLHF.

V gene TRBV2 combines with J gene TRBJ2-5; possibly TRBD2 for D (7 bases). Per germline, CDR1 SNHLY and CDR2 FYNNEI. V lost 8 bases and J lost 9, with 19 bases in between. The CDR3 covers 13 residues. The CDR3 DNA reads as TGTGCCAGCCTGGGGGGGGGCGATGGGGCCCAGTACTTC. It yields the protein CASLGGGDGAQYF.

This clonotype was observed a few times. This chain uses TRBV2 with TRBJ1-2; a weak D match, TRBD1 (6 bases). The V end was cut by 1 base, the J end by 7 bases, with 16 bases between. CDR3 length equals 15 residues. Germline assignment: CDR1 SNHLY and CDR2 FYNNEI. CDR3 nucleotides: TGTGCCAGCAGTGAAGGGGACATCCAACCTATTGGCTACACCTTC. The encoded protein is CASSEGDIQPIGYTF.

The table lists this clonotype with a few counts. The chain combines TRBV25-1 with TRBJ2-5; 7 bases are a match to TRBD1. The CDR3 consists of 12 residues. Germline V gene lookup returns CDR1 MGHDK and CDR2 SYGVNS. With 6 bases clipped from V and 7 bases from J, the junction kept 5 bases outside the gene matches. CDR3 bases: TGTGCCAGCAGCAGGGGGTTGGGGACCCAGTACTTC. Translation: CASSRGLGTQYF.

There are many counts of this clonotype. The chain is built from TRBV27 and TRBJ1-2; TRBD1 agrees at 7 bases. V lost 8 bases and J lost 4; bases outside the gene matches: 7. CDR3 length: 13 residues. The germline gives CDR1 MNHEY, CDR2 SMNVEV (reference sequence). The CDR3 coding sequence is TGTGCCAGCCGGACAGGCTCGGGCTATGGCTACACCTTC. Encoded protein: CASRTGSGYGYTF.

This clonotype was detected only a few times. The rearrangement uses TRBV25-1 and TRBJ2-7; TRBD1 agrees at 7 bases. The CDR3 runs 13 residues. Germline trimming cut 4 bases from V and 5 bases from J; bases unmatched to any gene: 5. CDR1 is MGHDK, CDR2 SYGVNS, per germline. In DNA form, the CDR3 reads TGTGCCAGCAGTGGACAGGGCGTCCACGAGCAGTACTTC. Encoded protein: CASSGQGVHEQYF.

This chain links TRBV29-1 with TRBJ1-4, with D unresolved. Deletions cut 4 bases from V and 7 bases from J, with 10 bases between. Per germline, CDR1 SQVTM and CDR2 ANQGSEA. The CDR3 extends over 12 amino acids. DNA of the CDR3: TGCAGCGTTGGAGGGTTTAGTGAAAAACTGTTTTTT. As protein: CSVGGFSEKLFF.

This chain links TRBV24-1 with TRBJ2-1, with a tentative D call TRBD2 (7 bases). Trimming left V 4 bases short and J 5 bases short, with 17 bases between. The CDR3 has 16 residues. CDR1 and CDR2 from the germline V gene are KGHDR and SFDVKD. Here the CDR3 reads CATSDRDRGAHNEQFF. CDR3 nucleotide sequence: TGTGCCACCAGTGACCGGGACCGGGGGGCGCACAATGAGCAGTTCTTC.